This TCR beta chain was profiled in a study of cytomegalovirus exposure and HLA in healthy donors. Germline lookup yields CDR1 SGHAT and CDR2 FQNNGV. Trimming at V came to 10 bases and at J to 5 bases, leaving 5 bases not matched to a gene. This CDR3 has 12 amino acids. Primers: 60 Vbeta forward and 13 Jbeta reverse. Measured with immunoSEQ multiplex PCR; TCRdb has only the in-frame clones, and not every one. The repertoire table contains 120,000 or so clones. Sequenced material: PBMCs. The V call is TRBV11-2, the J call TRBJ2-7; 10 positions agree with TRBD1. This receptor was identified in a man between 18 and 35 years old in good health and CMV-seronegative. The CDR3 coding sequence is TGTGCCACCCGGACAGGGGGGCACGAGCAGTACTTC. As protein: CATRTGGHEQYF. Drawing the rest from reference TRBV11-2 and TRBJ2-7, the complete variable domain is EAGVAQSPRYKIIEKRQSVAFWCNPISGHATLYWYQQILGQGPKLLIQFQNNGVVDDSQLPKDRFSAERLKGVDSTLKIQPAKLEDSAVYLCATRTGGHEQYFGPGTRLTVT.